The 17 T cell receptor beta chains in this list originate from one sample, sequenced in a study of T cell repertoires in cytomegalovirus infection. TCRdb used MiXCR to reprocess the reads, holding one entry per CDR3 protein. This table holds around 120,000 distinct CDR3 sequences, 8.8% found once. Specimen: PBMCs. The receptor set was obtained from a human donor in good health (CMV status not recorded). Some clones in this sample may be carry-over from other donors' samples.

V gene TRBV7-8 combines with J gene TRBJ2-2; 9 bases fit TRBD1. CDR1 and CDR2 from the germline V gene are SGHVS and FQNEAQ. Trimming removed 1 base from V and 5 bases from J; junction bases left unmatched: 5. The CDR3 runs 16 residues. CDR3 DNA: TGTGCCAGCAGCTTAGAGGGACAGGGAATTACCGGGGAGCTGTTTTTT. This translates into CASSLEGQGITGELFF.

This clonotype was seen repeatedly, ten times or more. CDR3 sequence reads: CASSGRGSTNEKLFF. CDR3 nucleotides: TGTGCCAGCAGTGGAAGGGGATCAACTAATGAAAAACTGTTTTTT. The chain uses TRBV2 and TRBJ1-4; D is perhaps TRBD1 (5 bases). V lost 4 bases and J lost 0, with 9 bases in between. The CDR3 sequence is 15 residues long. Looked up from germline, CDR1 is SNHLY and CDR2 is FYNNEI.

This clonotype occurred many times. The chain combines TRBV28 with TRBJ1-4; possible D gene TRBD1, 6 bases. V was shortened by 4 bases and J by 6 bases, with 15 bases between the two germline ends. Germline V gives CDR1 MDHEN, CDR2 SYDVKM. The CDR3 spans 15 residues. The CDR3 nucleotides read TGTGCCAGCAGTTGGGACCCAAAGGGGGATGAAAAACTGTTTTTT. Its translation: CASSWDPKGDEKLFF.

Many counts were recorded for this clonotype. The chain is built from TRBV5-4 and TRBJ2-3; 13 bases match TRBD2. The CDR3 totals 17 residues. Germline loops: CDR1 SGHNT, CDR2 YYREEE (reference sequence). J gave up 5 bases and V 2 bases, and 8 bases lay outside the gene matches. CDR3 coding DNA: TGTGCCAGCAGCTTTTATAGACTAGCGGGAGGTATAGATACGCAGTATTTT. This sequence encodes CASSFYRLAGGIDTQYF.

The gene calls are TRBV20-1 and TRBJ2-7; 16 bases map to TRBD2. V lost 0 bases to trimming and J lost 3 bases; unmatched junction nucleotides: 11. This CDR3 has 19 residues. The germline V gene encodes CDR1 DFQATT and CDR2 SNEGSKA (reference sequence). CDR3 in amino acids: CSARDRGLAGGLTFYEQYF. In nucleotides, the CDR3 is TGCAGTGCTAGAGATCGGGGACTAGCGGGGGGGCTAACGTTCTACGAGCAGTACTTC.

This clonotype was counted at least ten times. The chain recombines TRBV6-1 with TRBJ2-4, with 7 bases aligning to TRBD1. This CDR3 spans 13 amino acids. In germline, CDR1 is MNHNS, CDR2 SASEGT. Unmatched junction bases numbered 10, after V lost 5 bases and J lost 12 bases. In DNA, the CDR3 is TGTGCCAGCAGTAGGGACAGCACCACGCCTCAGTACTTC. Translation gives CASSRDSTTPQYF.

The rearrangement joins TRBV11-1 to TRBJ2-2; 9 bases map to TRBD2. Germline V gene sequence: CDR1 SGHAT, CDR2 FQDESV (reference sequence). The CDR3 runs to 15 residues. After removal of 2 bases from V and 6 bases from J, the junction contained 4 bases not matched to a gene. The CDR3 region is CASSLSGGPAGELFF. In DNA form, the CDR3 reads TGTGCCAGCAGCTTAAGCGGGGGGCCAGCCGGGGAGCTGTTTTTT.

This clonotype is medium-sized. The chain couples TRBV7-2 to TRBJ2-1, with a tentative D call TRBD2 (5 bases). V was clipped by 4 bases and J by 4 bases, with 11 bases between them. The CDR3 extends over 14 amino acids. Germline V gives CDR1 SGHTA, CDR2 FQGNSA. CDR3 loop: CASSSRAGYNEQFF. CDR3 coding DNA: TGTGCCAGCAGCTCGAGGGCAGGATACAATGAGCAGTTCTTC.

This clonotype has only a few counts. V gene TRBV5-1 combines with J gene TRBJ1-1, with D unclear. The germline gives CDR1 SGHRS, CDR2 YFSETQ. Trimming shortened V by 0 bases and J by 1 base, and 7 bases separated the two germline ends. This CDR3 is built from 14 residues. The CDR3 spells CASSLAAANTEAFF. The CDR3 DNA follows: TGCGCCAGCAGCTTGGCGGCGGCGAACACTGAAGCTTTCTTT. The whole variable domain, filled in from reference TRBV5-1 and TRBJ1-1, reads KAGVTQTPRYLIKTRGQQVTLSCSPISGHRSVSWYQQTPGQGLQFLFEYFSETQRNKGNFPGRFSGRQFSNSRSEMNVSTLELGDSALYLCASSLAAANTEAFFGQGTRLTVV.

This clonotype was seen many times. DNA of the CDR3: TGTGCCAGCCACAGGGGTAGCGGGAGTTCGGACAATGAGCAGTTCTTC. Amino acids: CASHRGSGSSDNEQFF. V gene TRBV12-3 or TRBV12-4 combines with J gene TRBJ2-1; 9 bases are a match to TRBD2. V was pared by 8 bases and J by 5 bases, with 13 bases of the junction left unmatched. This CDR3 spans 16 amino acids.

This clonotype was counted a few times. This chain joins TRBV29-1 and TRBJ2-1; 12 bases match TRBD2. The CDR3 runs to 16 residues. Germline V gene lookup returns CDR1 SQVTM and CDR2 ANQGSEA. With V trimmed by 7 bases and J by 0 bases, 7 bases remained unmatched. DNA of the CDR3: TGCAGCGCACTAACTAGCGGGGGGAGCTCCTACAATGAGCAGTTCTTC. The encoded protein is CSALTSGGSSYNEQFF.

The chain has TRBV20-1 and TRBJ1-2; D is uncertain. Trimming cost V 4 bases and J 5 bases, with 17 bases left between them. Germline values: CDR1 DFQATT, CDR2 SNEGSKA (reference sequence). CDR3 size: 14 residues. The CDR3, as DNA: TGCAGTGCTACCGACGACGGATCTTCGTATGGCTACACCTTC. Translated: CSATDDGSSYGYTF.

Many counts were recorded for this clonotype. V is TRBV9 and J is TRBJ2-2; TRBD2 might be the D (6 bases). Germline values: CDR1 SGDLS, CDR2 YYNGEE. Trimming pared 7 bases from V and 2 bases from J, leaving 15 bases between. CDR3 size: 15 residues. CDR3 bases: TGTGCCAGCGAAGGGCGGGACTCAAACACCGGGGAGCTGTTTTTT. Translating it yields CASEGRDSNTGELFF.

The CDR3 sequence: CASSRNVQGGTEAFF. CDR3 in DNA: TGTGCCAGCAGCCGCAACGTTCAGGGAGGGACTGAAGCTTTCTTT. The rearrangement uses TRBV3-1 and TRBJ1-1; perhaps TRBD1 as D (5 bases). There are 15 residues in the CDR3. V lost 4 bases and J lost 5, with 17 bases in between. Germline lookup yields CDR1 LGHDT and CDR2 YNNKEL (reference sequence).

The sample holds a few counts of this clonotype. The chain recombines TRBV7-3 with TRBJ2-7; tentatively, D is TRBD2 (6 bases). Germline V gene data show CDR1 as SGHTA and CDR2 as FQGTGA. Trimming stripped 2 bases from V and 5 bases from J, with 13 bases between. This CDR3 spans 14 amino acids. CDR3 nucleotide sequence: TGTGCCAGCAGCTTAGGAGGGTTGGGGAACGAGCAGTACTTC. Its protein product is CASSLGGLGNEQYF.

This clonotype was seen repeatedly, ten times or more. The V and J genes are TRBV29-1 and TRBJ1-1, with D possibly being TRBD1 (5 bases). This CDR3 spans 13 amino acids. Germline V CDR1 and CDR2: SQVTM, ANQGSEA. The germline V and J ends were trimmed by 5 bases and 6 bases, with 16 bases remaining between them. The CDR3 bases are TGCAGCGTTCGCAGGGTAGAGTTGCCTGAAGCTTTCTTT. Its translation: CSVRRVELPEAFF.

This clonotype was picked up many times. CDR3 DNA sequence: TGTGCCAGTAGGAAACAGGCCCATGAGCAGTTCTTC. Protein: CASRKQAHEQFF. The J gene is TRBJ2-1, the V gene TRBV19, with a tentative D call TRBD1 (5 bases). The CDR3 runs to 12 residues. Looked up from germline, CDR1 is LNHDA and CDR2 is SQIVND (reference sequence). Trimming left V 6 bases short and J 8 bases short, with 11 bases between.